Shown below are 30 T cell receptor beta chains from a single sample sequenced in a study of shared clonotypes between healthy human individuals. The protocol was immunoSEQ multiplex PCR, while the TCRdb copy is restricted to in-frame clones and leaves out a portion. Of some 1,400,000 clones in the sample, roughly 95% were seen once. The sample comprised naive CD4+ T cells sorted from blood. The subset here: CD45RA+ positively selected. These receptors came from a man aged 30 to 45 in good health.

The chain has TRBV28 and TRBJ2-7; 9 bases match TRBD2. With V trimmed by 6 bases and J by 3 bases, 24 bases remained unmatched. This CDR3 spans 20 amino acids. Looked up from germline, CDR1 is MDHEN and CDR2 is SYDVKM. CDR3 sequence (DNA): TGTGCCAGCAGCGGTTGGGGGAGTAGCGGGAGTCGCGGTCATGGCTACGAGCAGTACTTC. Translated: CASSGWGSSGSRGHGYEQYF.

The CDR3, as DNA: TGTGCCAGCAGCTTAGTGCGACAGGGGTTCGCGAGAGGAGAGACCCAGTACTTC. As protein: CASSLVRQGFARGETQYF. This chain joins TRBV7-9 and TRBJ2-5; 8 nucleotides agree with TRBD1. Germline assignment: CDR1 SEHNR and CDR2 FQNEAQ (reference sequence). Trimming removed 1 base from V and 4 bases from J; junction bases left unmatched: 14. The CDR3 extends over 18 amino acids.

This rearrangement joins TRBV7-2 to TRBJ2-3; D gene uncertain. Germline V gives CDR1 SGHTA, CDR2 FQGNSA. V was shortened by 3 bases and J by 3 bases, with 13 bases between the two germline ends. The CDR3 extends over 15 amino acids. DNA for the CDR3: TGTGCCAGCAGCTTGGTAGCCTTGGGTACAGATACGCAGTATTTT. Encoded protein: CASSLVALGTDTQYF. Using reference TRBV7-2 and TRBJ2-3 for the parts outside the CDR3, the full variable domain is GAGVSQSPSNKVTEKGKDVELRCDPISGHTALYWYRQSLGQGLEFLIYFQGNSAPDKSGLPSDRFSAERTGGSVSTLTIQRTQQEDSAVYLCASSLVALGTDTQYFGPGTRLTVL.

The chain links TRBV18 to TRBJ2-5, with 12 bases identical to TRBD2. Trimming at V came to 3 bases and at J to 9 bases, leaving 8 bases not matched to a gene. The germline gives CDR1 KGHSH, CDR2 LQKENI. The length of the CDR3 is 15 residues. CDR3 in amino acids: CASSPRTSGDVPQYF. CDR3 bases: TGTGCCAGCTCACCGCGGACTAGCGGGGACGTTCCCCAGTACTTC.

The rearrangement joins TRBV28 to TRBJ2-2, with D perhaps matching TRBD2 (6 bases). The CDR3 runs to 16 residues. Germline V lookup: CDR1 MDHEN, CDR2 SYDVKM. Deletions cut 6 bases from V and 1 base from J, with 15 bases between. The CDR3, as DNA: TGTGCCAGCAGACTTGATAGCGGAGGGAACACCGGGGAGCTGTTTTTT. Translation: CASRLDSGGNTGELFF.

V usage is TRBV4-1 and J usage is TRBJ1-5; D is uncertain. The CDR3 covers 14 residues. Germline CDR1 and CDR2: MGHRA and YSYEKL. Trimming took 1 base from V and 6 from J, leaving 10 bases between them. CDR3 in amino acids: CASSQVIETQPQHF. As DNA, the CDR3 is TGCGCCAGCAGCCAAGTCATTGAGACTCAGCCCCAGCATTTT.

The chain carries TRBV18 and TRBJ2-1, with TRBD2 identical over 7 bases. The CDR3 spans 16 residues. Germline loops: CDR1 KGHSH, CDR2 LQKENI. V was clipped by 6 bases and J by 7 bases; unmatched bases: 15. CDR3 residues: CASSTTMSGGLNEQFF. The CDR3 DNA reads TGTGCCAGCTCGACCACTATGTCGGGAGGACTAAATGAGCAGTTCTTC.

The chain carries TRBV2 and TRBJ2-3; 12 nucleotides agree with TRBD1. The CDR3 runs to 19 residues. Germline V lookup: CDR1 SNHLY, CDR2 FYNNEI. With V trimmed by 7 bases and J by 1 base, 15 bases remained unmatched. CDR3 DNA sequence: TGTGCCAGCAACCCGGGACAGGGGGCGCGGTACGCACGCACAGATACGCAGTATTTT. This codes for CASNPGQGARYARTDTQYF.

Comments on this clone: Other DNA sequences of this sample code for an identical CDR3. The gene calls are TRBV5-4 and TRBJ2-7; D unresolved. The CDR3 runs 13 residues. V lost 0 bases to trimming and J lost 3 bases, with 7 bases between them. Germline-derived CDR1 and CDR2 are SGHNT and YYREEE (reference sequence). This CDR3 reads CASSLDPDYEQYF. The CDR3 coding sequence is TGTGCCAGCAGCTTGGACCCAGACTACGAGCAGTACTTC.

CDR3 residues: CASSLGSPATNEKLFF. CDR3 nucleotides: TGCGCCAGCAGCTTGGGCAGTCCCGCAACTAATGAAAAACTGTTTTTT. The chain recombines TRBV5-1 with TRBJ1-4, with D hard to call. Trimming removed 0 bases at V and 0 bases at J, with 9 bases between. The CDR3 spans 16 residues. Germline loops: CDR1 SGHRS, CDR2 YFSETQ.

This CDR3 reads CASSSHAGGLAYYEQYF. CDR3 DNA: TGCGCCAGCAGCTCGCATGCCGGGGGTCTGGCGTACTACGAGCAGTACTTC. J is TRBJ2-7 and V is TRBV5-1; D might be TRBD2 (6 bases). This CDR3 spans 17 amino acids. V gave up 3 bases and J gave up 3 bases, with 22 bases separating them. Germline-derived CDR1 and CDR2 are SGHRS and YFSETQ. The full variable domain, with the rest looked up from reference TRBV5-1 and TRBJ2-7, is KAGVTQTPRYLIKTRGQQVTLSCSPISGHRSVSWYQQTPGQGLQFLFEYFSETQRNKGNFPGRFSGRQFSNSRSEMNVSTLELGDSALYLCASSSHAGGLAYYEQYFGPGTRLTVT.

The chain couples TRBV5-1 to TRBJ2-4, with D tentatively TRBD2 (6 bases). There are 18 residues in the CDR3. Germline values: CDR1 SGHRS, CDR2 YFSETQ. V was clipped by 4 bases and J by 2 bases, with 22 bases between them. The CDR3 DNA follows: TGCGCCAGCAGCGCGGAGCCGGGACTGGGGGTGACCAAAAACATTCAGTACTTC. Translation: CASSAEPGLGVTKNIQYF. Full variable domain (rest looked up from reference TRBV5-1 and TRBJ2-4): KAGVTQTPRYLIKTRGQQVTLSCSPISGHRSVSWYQQTPGQGLQFLFEYFSETQRNKGNFPGRFSGRQFSNSRSEMNVSTLELGDSALYLCASSAEPGLGVTKNIQYFGAGTRLSVL.

J is TRBJ2-5 and V is TRBV5-8, with 7 bases lining up with TRBD1. This CDR3 comprises 12 residues. In germline, CDR1 is SGHTS, CDR2 YDEGEE. With 6 bases clipped from V and 4 bases from J, the junction kept 3 bases outside the gene matches. The CDR3 bases are TGTGCCAGCAACAGGGGAGCAGAGACCCAGTACTTC. It specifies CASNRGAETQYF.

This chain links TRBV5-1 with TRBJ2-2; 9 bases line up with TRBD2. The junction had 7 bases not matched to a gene; V was cut back by 4 bases and J by 6 bases. CDR1 and CDR2 (germline): SGHRS, YFSETQ. The length of the CDR3 is 15 residues. CDR3: CASSGSGRQSGELFF. In DNA form, the CDR3 reads TGCGCCAGCAGCGGAAGCGGGAGGCAATCCGGGGAGCTGTTTTTT.

The rearrangement joins TRBV18 to TRBJ2-2, with D hard to call. Trimming cost V 6 bases and J 0 bases, with 14 bases left between them. Germline loops: CDR1 KGHSH, CDR2 LQKENI. The CDR3 is 16 residues long. The DNA for the CDR3 is TGTGCCAGCTCCCTTAACTGGAGAGCGAACACCGGGGAGCTGTTTTTT. It is translated as CASSLNWRANTGELFF.

Only one count was recorded for this clone. The chain joins TRBV15 to TRBJ2-1; TRBD2 agrees at 8 bases. Germline CDR1 is LNHNV and CDR2 is YYDKDF (reference sequence). CDR3 length: 15 amino acids. With V trimmed by 1 base and J by 5 bases, 4 bases remained unmatched. For the CDR3, the DNA is TGTGCCACCAGCAGAGTACTAGCGGCAAACAATGAGCAGTTCTTC. It translates to CATSRVLAANNEQFF.

This sequence joins TRBV7-6 and TRBJ2-2, with 9 nucleotides matching TRBD2. Germline assignment: CDR1 SGHVS and CDR2 FNYEAQ. Trimming took 6 bases from V and 4 from J; bases not matched to a gene: 24. CDR3 length: 21 residues. The CDR3 is CASSSTLIHSGSLLSTGELFF. The CDR3 DNA is TGTGCCAGCAGTTCAACCCTGATCCATAGCGGGAGCCTTCTCAGCACCGGGGAGCTGTTTTTT.

This chain links TRBV29-1 with TRBJ2-7; 14 bases agree with TRBD2. V shed 3 bases, J shed 3 bases, and the junction held 10 bases outside the gene matches. CDR1 is SQVTM and CDR2 is ANQGSEA in the germline V gene. The CDR3 covers 17 residues. The CDR3 region is CSVEAGTSGSSHYEQYF. CDR3 nucleotides: TGCAGCGTTGAGGCCGGGACTAGCGGGAGTTCCCACTACGAGCAGTACTTC.

This clone was detected once. The chain couples TRBV6-5 to TRBJ1-1; 8 bases map to TRBD1. The CDR3 has 15 residues. V trimming: 1 base; J trimming: 1 base; junction bases outside the gene matches: 2. Germline CDR1 reads MNHEY; CDR2 reads SVGAGI. The CDR3 sequence is CASSYWGQENTEAFF. The CDR3 region has the DNA TGTGCCAGCAGTTACTGGGGACAGGAGAACACTGAAGCTTTCTTT.

This clone appeared once. CDR3 residues: CSVGGRTLQETQYF. The CDR3, as DNA: TGCAGCGTTGGGGGCAGGACCCTACAAGAGACCCAGTACTTC. V and J are TRBV29-1 and TRBJ2-5; weak D call: TRBD1 (5 bases). V was shortened by 4 bases and J by 2 bases, with 14 bases between the two germline ends. The V gene's germline CDR1 is SQVTM and CDR2 ANQGSEA. The CDR3 runs to 14 residues.

This clone was seen just once. This chain joins TRBV7-9 and TRBJ2-7; possible D gene TRBD2, 6 bases. The V end lost 5 bases, the J end lost 0 bases, and 14 bases lay between the germline ends. Germline CDR1 is SEHNR and CDR2 is FQNEAQ (reference sequence). The CDR3 covers 15 residues. CDR3 amino acids: CASSNVGGRSYEQYF. In DNA, the CDR3 is TGTGCCAGCAGCAACGTGGGGGGTCGCTCCTACGAGCAGTACTTC.

A word on this clone: At the DNA level, this CDR3 is encoded by other sequences in the same sample as well. The chain employs TRBV5-4 and TRBJ2-3; 10 bases line up with TRBD2. CDR3 length equals 15 residues. With 3 bases clipped from V and 0 bases from J, the junction kept 1 base outside the gene matches. Germline CDR1 SGHNT, CDR2 YYREEE (reference sequence). In nucleotides, the CDR3 is TGTGCCAGCAGCTCGACTAGCGGGAGCACAGATACGCAGTATTTT. It is translated as CASSSTSGSTDTQYF.

The chain couples TRBV10-3 to TRBJ2-7; 10 bases match TRBD1. The V segment lost 5 bases and the J segment 1 base; nucleotides outside the gene matches: 5. Looked up from germline, CDR1 is ENHRY and CDR2 is SYGVKD. This CDR3 is built from 15 residues. The CDR3 DNA reads TGTGCCATCAGTTCCGGGACAGGGGCTTCCTACGAGCAGTACTTC. Amino acids: CAISSGTGASYEQYF.

V usage is TRBV6-1 and J usage is TRBJ2-1; TRBD1 is a possible D gene (5 bases). This CDR3 region has 14 residues. The germline V gene encodes CDR1 MNHNS and CDR2 SASEGT. Trimming stripped 7 bases from V and 5 bases from J, with 15 bases between. CDR3 in amino acids: CASKGQPSDNEQFF. In DNA, the CDR3 is TGTGCCAGCAAAGGACAACCTTCTGACAATGAGCAGTTCTTC.

V gene TRBV6-5 combines with J gene TRBJ2-3, with TRBD1 as a possible D gene (6 bases). CDR3 length: 15 amino acids. Germline values: CDR1 MNHEY, CDR2 SVGAGI. Trimming removed 3 bases at V and 1 base at J, with 11 bases between. The CDR3 DNA follows: TGTGCCAGCAGTTATCAGGGGCTTGGCACAGATACGCAGTATTTT. It codes for CASSYQGLGTDTQYF.

The table lists this clone with a count of one. The chain is built from TRBV7-2 and TRBJ2-1, with 14 bases identical to TRBD2. The CDR3 covers 17 residues. Per germline, CDR1 SGHTA and CDR2 FQGNSA. Trimming at V came to 2 bases and at J to 4 bases, leaving 4 bases not matched to a gene. Here the CDR3 DNA reads TGTGCCAGCAGCTTAACCGGGACTAGCGGGGGATACAATGAGCAGTTCTTC. Translating gives CASSLTGTSGGYNEQFF. Full variable domain (remainder filled in from reference TRBV7-2 and TRBJ2-1): GAGVSQSPSNKVTEKGKDVELRCDPISGHTALYWYRQSLGQGLEFLIYFQGNSAPDKSGLPSDRFSAERTGGSVSTLTIQRTQQEDSAVYLCASSLTGTSGGYNEQFFGPGTRLTVL.

V is TRBV10-2 and J is TRBJ2-3; D is perhaps TRBD2 (5 bases). The ends were cut back, 3 bases at V and 6 bases at J, with 13 bases in the middle. Germline V gene sequence: CDR1 WSHSY, CDR2 SAAADI. The CDR3 is made up of 14 amino acids. The CDR3 spells CASSDWQLGDTQYF. In nucleotides, the CDR3 is TGCGCCAGCAGTGACTGGCAACTAGGGGATACGCAGTATTTT.

J is TRBJ1-4 and V is TRBV4-2; D is ambiguous. This CDR3 contains 16 residues. Germline assignment: CDR1 LGHNA and CDR2 YNFKEQ. Trimming cost V 0 bases and J 4 bases, with 12 bases left between them. CDR3 nucleotide sequence: TGTGCCAGCAGCCAAGATGGTTCGCGGTTTAATGAAAAACTGTTTTTT. Translated: CASSQDGSRFNEKLFF.

This chain joins TRBV28 and TRBJ2-7, with 10 bases lining up with TRBD1. The trim removed 5 bases at V and 5 bases at J, leaving 6 bases unmatched. The germline V gene encodes CDR1 MDHEN and CDR2 SYDVKM. This CDR3 contains 14 residues. CDR3 residues: CASSPGQGFHEQYF. The CDR3 DNA sequence: TGTGCCAGCAGTCCGGGACAGGGGTTTCACGAGCAGTACTTC. The variable domain in full, completed from reference TRBV28 and TRBJ2-7, reads DVKVTQSSRYLVKRTGEKVFLECVQDMDHENMFWYRQDPGLGLRLIYFSYDVKMKEKGDIPEGYSVSREKKERFSLILESASTNQTSMYLCASSPGQGFHEQYFGPGTRLTVT.

The chain recombines TRBV2 with TRBJ1-2, with D possibly matching TRBD1 (6 bases). CDR1 is SNHLY, CDR2 FYNNEI, per germline. The CDR3 is made up of 14 amino acids. V lost 3 bases to trimming and J lost 7 bases, with 15 bases between them. CDR3 residues: CASSDRWGAPGYTF. The CDR3 nucleotides read TGTGCCAGCAGTGATAGGTGGGGGGCCCCTGGCTACACCTTC.